This T cell receptor beta chain is from a study of CD8+ T cells in alopecia areata. At the level of the study: Treated patients were given 5 to 10 mg oral tofacitinib twice daily.

The study, taken as a whole, reports: Under tofacitinib, fewer expanded CD8+ clones appeared among the top 100 scalp clones. For baseline CD8+ expansion, any link to response stays uncertain with one nonresponder.

RNA was extracted and reverse transcribed into cDNA as the sequencing template. The assay was immunoSEQ multiplex PCR, and TCRdb's table has in-frame clones only and misses some. The sample records hundreds of thousands of clones, 60% being singletons. Treatment reported: oral pan-JAK inhibitor, 5-10 mg twice daily. Alopecia areata patients had lesional scalp punch biopsies and peripheral blood taken from them. In the case of this clone: Its antigen is still unknown.

The receptor was derived from a human donor with alopecia areata. The sample was CD4+ T cells sorted from blood, taken between weeks 51 and 54, from a patient treated with tofacitinib.

The CDR3 here is CASSLMGGPNEKLFF. The DNA of the CDR3 is TGTGCCAGCAGCTTAATGGGCGGTCCTAATGAAAAACTGTTTTTT. The chain carries TRBV7-3 and TRBJ1-4; D gene uncertain. Trimming pared 1 base from V and 3 bases from J, leaving 9 bases between. CDR1 and CDR2 (germline): SGHTA, FQGTGA. There are 15 residues in the CDR3.